Given below is one T cell receptor (beta chain) in context. As yet, its antigen is unknown. These data are taken from a study of T cells in Graves' hyperthyroidism and ophthalmopathy. Uncontrolled infection, other autoimmune disease, pregnancy and lactation each barred patients from inclusion. Each 10 ml fresh peripheral blood draw supplied the PBMCs. RNA transcripts were the template for amplifying TCR beta CDR3 regions. The TCR CDR3 first-round RT-PCR relied on the HTBI primer set. TCRdb re-called the multiplex PCR reads with MiXCR, one entry per CDR3 protein. The table lists some 530,000 distinct CDR3 sequences, 22% of them singletons. Study-level findings and limits: Stable hyperthyroidism was told apart from ophthalmopathy by a model built on 13 V-J features.

This clonotype was obtained from a woman in her 70s with Graves' ophthalmopathy. What was sequenced was blood.

The CDR3 here is CATGKGGARETQYF. The CDR3 bases are TGTGCCACCGGAAAAGGGGGGGCGCGTGAGACCCAGTACTTC. The chain is built from TRBV15 and TRBJ2-5; D is possibly TRBD2 (7 bases). The germline CDR1 and CDR2 sequences are LNHNV and YYDKDF (reference sequence). CDR3 length equals 14 residues. V was cut by 8 bases and J by 5 bases, with 18 bases left in between.